One sample yielded the 32 T cell receptor beta chains listed below, sequenced in a study of tissue T cells after allogeneic stem cell transplantation. Sequencing was performed with immunoSEQ multiplex PCR; in TCRdb, only in-frame clones are kept and a portion is missing. The sample lists some 24,000 clones, roughly 80% occurring once. The sequencing used tissue from the ileum, collected at autopsy. The receptors were sampled from a female donor of 60 years or more with lung cancer.

Only one count was recorded for this clone. The rearrangement joins TRBV5-1 to TRBJ2-7, with 7 bases aligning to TRBD1. V was pared by 0 bases and J by 5 bases, with 5 bases of the junction left unmatched. Germline V lookup: CDR1 SGHRS, CDR2 YFSETQ. This CDR3 has 14 residues. Here the CDR3 reads CASSLVDRRNEQYF. CDR3 in DNA: TGCGCCAGCAGCTTGGTGGACAGGCGGAACGAGCAGTACTTC. The complete variable domain, with remaining parts taken from reference TRBV5-1 and TRBJ2-7, reads KAGVTQTPRYLIKTRGQQVTLSCSPISGHRSVSWYQQTPGQGLQFLFEYFSETQRNKGNFPGRFSGRQFSNSRSEMNVSTLELGDSALYLCASSLVDRRNEQYFGPGTRLTVT.

The chain is built from TRBV3-1 (or the pseudogene TRBV3-2) and TRBJ2-3, with 12 bases aligning to TRBD2. The germline V gene has CDR1 LGHDT and CDR2 YNNKEL (reference sequence). The length of the CDR3 is 16 residues. After removal of 5 bases from V and 0 bases from J, the junction contained 3 bases not matched to a gene. DNA of the CDR3: TGTGCCAGCAGCGAAGGGACTAGCGGGAGCACAGATACGCAGTATTTT. Translated, it gives CASSEGTSGSTDTQYF.

The V gene is TRBV5-1, the J gene TRBJ2-5, with D perhaps being TRBD1 or TRBD2 (5 bases each). Trimming cost V 4 bases and J 4 bases, with 14 bases left between them. This CDR3 is built from 14 residues. CDR1 SGHRS and CDR2 YFSETQ come from the germline V gene. The CDR3 DNA reads as TGCGCCAGCAGCGACCGGGGCCGGCGAGAGACCCAGTACTTC. Amino acids: CASSDRGRRETQYF. Together with reference TRBV5-1 and TRBJ2-5, the CDR3 gives the full variable domain: KAGVTQTPRYLIKTRGQQVTLSCSPISGHRSVSWYQQTPGQGLQFLFEYFSETQRNKGNFPGRFSGRQFSNSRSEMNVSTLELGDSALYLCASSDRGRRETQYFGPGTRLLVL.

This chain uses TRBV3-1 (or the pseudogene TRBV3-2) with TRBJ1-1; no definite D call. This CDR3 is 15 amino acids long. The V and J ends lost 2 bases and 4 bases respectively, with 14 bases between them. Germline V gene sequence: CDR1 LGHDT, CDR2 YNNKEL (reference sequence). CDR3 in DNA: TGTGCCAGCAGCCAATTGAATTCGGGCCGCACTGAAGCTTTCTTT. Its protein is CASSQLNSGRTEAFF.

This chain connects TRBV3-1 (or the pseudogene TRBV3-2) to TRBJ2-1, with 9 bases identical to TRBD1. The CDR3 loop spans 17 amino acids. V was clipped by 1 base and J by 7 bases; unmatched bases: 11. The germline gives CDR1 LGHDT, CDR2 YNNKEL (reference sequence). The CDR3 loop is CASSQGYRDRVKNEQFF. DNA for the CDR3: TGTGCCAGCAGCCAAGGTTACCGGGACAGGGTTAAGAATGAGCAGTTCTTC.

CDR3 sequence reads: CAWDGNDARGLGAFF. The CDR3 nucleotides read TGTGCCTGGGACGGTAACGACGCTCGGGGGTTGGGAGCTTTCTTT. V is TRBV30 and J is TRBJ1-1; D possibly corresponds to TRBD1 (5 bases). The V and J ends lost 5 bases and 10 bases respectively, with 26 bases between them. The CDR3 is 15 amino acids. Per the germline V gene, CDR1 is GTSNPN and CDR2 is SVGIG (reference sequence).

Here the CDR3 reads CASSLTTLTSGRAGEQFF. The DNA of the CDR3 is TGTGCCAGCAGCTTAACTACCCTCACTAGCGGGAGGGCCGGTGAGCAGTTCTTC. The genes are TRBV7-3 and TRBJ2-1, with 13 bases matching TRBD2. V was clipped by 0 bases and J by 9 bases; unmatched bases: 11. The V gene's germline CDR1 is SGHTA and CDR2 FQGTGA. This CDR3 comprises 18 residues.

The chain combines TRBV11-3 with TRBJ1-5, with TRBD1 as a possible D gene (6 bases). The CDR3 length is 16 residues. Germline loops: CDR1 SGHNT, CDR2 YENEEA. V was trimmed by 2 bases and J by 7 bases, leaving 18 bases between them. The CDR3 sequence: CASSLSRGPPGQPQHF. For the CDR3, the DNA is TGTGCCAGCAGCTTATCCAGGGGACCTCCCGGCCAGCCCCAGCATTTT.

This clone has only a few counts. The chain uses TRBV9 and TRBJ1-6, with 8 bases matching TRBD1. The CDR3 length is 14 residues. V shed 4 bases and J 13 bases; nucleotides not matched to a gene: 10. CDR1 is SGDLS, CDR2 YYNGEE, per germline. This chain's CDR3 is CASSSGQGHLPLHF. CDR3 in DNA: TGTGCCAGCAGCTCCGGACAGGGCCACCTTCCCCTCCACTTT.

This chain joins TRBV16 and TRBJ1-6; D remains unclear. CDR3 length: 11 amino acids. Per germline, CDR1 KGHSY and CDR2 FQNENV. V lost 8 bases and J 7 bases, leaving 6 bases between the germline ends. CDR3 residues: CASRLNSPLHF. DNA of the CDR3: TGTGCCAGCCGCCTAAATTCACCCCTCCACTTT.

CDR3 DNA: TGCAGTGCTAGTACCAGGGGGACGAACACCGGGGAGCTGTTTTTT. Its translation is CSASTRGTNTGELFF. J is TRBJ2-2 and V is TRBV20-1, with 7 bases fitting TRBD1. From germline, CDR1 is DFQATT and CDR2 SNEGSKA (reference sequence). The CDR3 loop spans 15 amino acids. The V gene end was trimmed by 3 bases and the J gene end by 0 bases; junction bases not matched to a gene: 4.

The chain is built from TRBV19 and TRBJ2-5; no reliable D call. This CDR3 comprises 17 residues. Between the trimmed V and J ends, which lost 5 bases and 1 base, there was a span of 20 bases. CDR1 and CDR2 (germline): LNHDA, SQIVND (reference sequence). The CDR3 reads CASSSRSGTAAQETQYF. CDR3 bases: TGTGCCAGTAGTTCCCGGAGTGGTACGGCTGCCCAAGAGACCCAGTACTTC.

This CDR3 is CASSLGGLSGDDEQYF. The CDR3 DNA reads TGCGCCAGCAGCTTGGGGGGACTTAGCGGGGATGACGAGCAGTACTTC. The V gene is TRBV5-1, the J gene TRBJ2-7, with 8 positions matching TRBD2. Germline-derived CDR1 and CDR2 are SGHRS and YFSETQ. V lost 0 bases and J lost 5; bases outside the gene matches: 10. The CDR3 sequence is 16 residues long.

This clone was counted once. The chain links TRBV6-1 to TRBJ1-2; D unresolved. The CDR3 runs 16 residues. Trimming took 1 base from V and 4 from J, leaving 16 bases between them. CDR1 MNHNS and CDR2 SASEGT come from the germline V gene. The CDR3 coding sequence is TGTGCCAGCAGTGAAGGGGTCCTAGGGATTTCCTATGGCTACACCTTC. It is translated as CASSEGVLGISYGYTF.

V and J are TRBV5-1 and TRBJ2-2, with 10 bases aligning to TRBD2. CDR3 length: 16 amino acids. Germline CDR1 and CDR2: SGHRS and YFSETQ. J lost 4 bases, V lost 4 bases, and 7 bases had no gene match. The CDR3 spells CASSPLAGEGTGELFF. Here the CDR3 DNA reads TGCGCCAGCAGCCCGCTAGCGGGAGAGGGCACCGGGGAGCTGTTTTTT. Full variable domain (outside the CDR3, taken from reference TRBV5-1 and TRBJ2-2): KAGVTQTPRYLIKTRGQQVTLSCSPISGHRSVSWYQQTPGQGLQFLFEYFSETQRNKGNFPGRFSGRQFSNSRSEMNVSTLELGDSALYLCASSPLAGEGTGELFFGEGSRLTVL.

This chain joins TRBV6-5 and TRBJ1-1; weak D call: TRBD1 (6 bases). Germline V lookup: CDR1 MNHEY, CDR2 SVGAGI. The length of the CDR3 is 11 residues. V lost 7 bases, J lost 6 bases, and 9 bases lay in between. The CDR3 DNA reads TGTGCCAGCAAGAGGGGGGCTGAAGCTTTCTTT. Protein: CASKRGAEAFF.

The chain joins TRBV6-5 to TRBJ1-2, with 8 bases aligning to TRBD1. The CDR3 covers 11 residues. J gave up 8 bases and V 11 bases, and 7 bases lay outside the gene matches. Germline V gene data show CDR1 as MNHEY and CDR2 as SVGAGI. The CDR3 sequence: CACRDRRGYTF. Here the CDR3 DNA reads TGTGCCTGCCGGGACAGGAGGGGCTACACCTTC.

This chain links TRBV9 with TRBJ1-3, with TRBD1 identical over 7 bases. From germline, CDR1 is SGDLS and CDR2 YYNGEE. The J segment lost 9 bases and the V segment lost 3 bases, leaving 9 bases of the junction unmatched. There are 14 residues in the CDR3. CDR3 in DNA: TGTGCCAGCAGCGCTCGGACAGGAGGGTCCACCATATATTTT. Protein: CASSARTGGSTIYF. Variable domain in full (rest from reference TRBV9 and TRBJ1-3): DSGVTQTPKHLITATGQRVTLRCSPRSGDLSVYWYQQSLDQGLQFLIQYYNGEERAKGNILERFSAQQFPDLHSELNLSSLELGDSALYFCASSARTGGSTIYFGEGSWLTVV.

The J gene is TRBJ2-3, the V gene TRBV18, with 11 bases fitting TRBD2. Germline values: CDR1 KGHSH, CDR2 LQKENI. The trim removed 5 bases at V and 4 bases at J, leaving 8 bases unmatched. CDR3 length equals 16 residues. The DNA for the CDR3 is TGTGCCAGCTCAGCGTCCGGGACTAGCGGTCCAGATACGCAGTATTTT. This sequence encodes CASSASGTSGPDTQYF.

This chain connects TRBV2 to TRBJ1-3; possibly TRBD1 for D (5 bases). The V gene lost 6 bases and the J gene lost 0 bases, with 9 bases spanning the gap. Looked up from germline, CDR1 is SNHLY and CDR2 is FYNNEI. This CDR3 comprises 14 residues. The CDR3 here is CASRVRGSGNTIYF. The CDR3, as DNA: TGTGCCAGCAGGGTGAGGGGCTCTGGAAACACCATATATTTT.

The chain employs TRBV7-8 and TRBJ2-3, with TRBD2 identical over 13 bases. The CDR3 runs to 18 residues. CDR1 and CDR2 (germline): SGHVS, FQNEAQ. The V gene end was trimmed by 5 bases and the J gene end by 3 bases; junction bases not matched to a gene: 11. CDR3 sequence reads: CASSQLAGGQRRTDTQYF. CDR3 bases: TGTGCCAGCAGCCAACTAGCGGGAGGGCAGAGACGAACAGATACGCAGTATTTT.

This chain links TRBV7-9 with TRBJ1-1; D ambiguous. Germline-derived CDR1 and CDR2 are SEHNR and FQNEAQ (reference sequence). CDR3 length: 16 residues. Between the trimmed V and J ends, which lost 0 bases and 3 bases, there was a span of 14 bases. The CDR3 nucleotides read TGTGCCAGCAGCTTAGCGTTCGGCCCAAAGGACACTGAAGCTTTCTTT. Residues: CASSLAFGPKDTEAFF.

This clone was counted a few times. This chain links TRBV7-2 with TRBJ1-1, with D possibly matching TRBD1 (5 bases). V lost 9 bases and J 0 bases, leaving 8 bases between the germline ends. CDR3 size: 12 residues. Per germline, CDR1 SGHTA and CDR2 FQGNSA. The CDR3 sequence is CASSRVNTEAFF. As DNA, the CDR3 is TGTGCCAGTAGCAGGGTGAACACTGAAGCTTTCTTT.

This clone is medium-sized. The V and J genes are TRBV5-6 and TRBJ2-7; 13 bases line up with TRBD2. The germline CDR1 and CDR2 sequences are SGHDT and YYEEEE. The V and J ends lost 6 bases and 4 bases, in that order; junction bases with no gene match: 10. The CDR3 consists of 16 residues. The CDR3 DNA is TGTGCCAGCACCCTTGGACTAGCGGGAGATTTGTACGAGCAGTACTTC. This gives the protein CASTLGLAGDLYEQYF.

This chain's CDR3 is CASSPGSHIYF. The CDR3 DNA is TGTGCCAGCAGTCCAGGATCTCACATATATTTT. This rearrangement joins TRBV12-3 or TRBV12-4 to TRBJ1-3; the D is unclear. V dropped 5 bases and J dropped 12 bases, with 11 bases sitting between them. CDR3 size: 11 residues.

The rearrangement joins TRBV10-2 to TRBJ2-7, with TRBD2 as a possible D gene (5 bases). The V gene lost 3 bases and the J gene lost 3 bases, with 15 bases spanning the gap. CDR3 length equals 15 residues. CDR1 and CDR2 from the germline V gene are WSHSY and SAAADI. The CDR3 is CASSERSGGRYEQYF. Written as DNA, the CDR3 is TGCGCCAGCAGTGAAAGGAGCGGCGGACGCTACGAGCAGTACTTC.

V is TRBV30 and J is TRBJ2-7; TRBD2 might be the D (5 bases). CDR3 length equals 12 residues. The germline CDR1 and CDR2 sequences are GTSNPN and SVGIG (reference sequence). The CDR3 DNA reads TGTGCTGAGGGTGGAACTTCCTACGAGCAGTACTTC. This sequence encodes CAEGGTSYEQYF.

The count of this clone is one. The chain employs TRBV27 and TRBJ2-2; 7 bases are shared with TRBD1. The CDR3 contains 19 residues. Germline trimming cut 5 bases from V and 2 bases from J; bases unmatched to any gene: 17. CDR1 and CDR2 (germline): MNHEY, SMNVEV (reference sequence). CDR3 bases: TGTGCCAGCAGTGCTGGGACAGCTCAAAAACCACTAAACACCGGGGAGCTGTTTTTT. It yields the protein CASSAGTAQKPLNTGELFF.

The CDR3 spells CASSRRGSRGENTGELFF. The CDR3 nucleotides are TGTGCCAGCAGCCGGAGGGGCTCGCGGGGGGAAAACACCGGGGAGCTGTTTTTT. J is TRBJ2-2 and V is TRBV11-2; 8 bases are a match to TRBD2. From germline, CDR1 is SGHAT and CDR2 FQNNGV. The V segment lost 5 bases and the J segment 2 bases; nucleotides outside the gene matches: 13. This CDR3 is built from 18 residues.

J is TRBJ1-2 and V is TRBV27, with 7 bases lining up with TRBD1. The CDR3 is made up of 12 amino acids. Germline CDR1 is MNHEY and CDR2 is SMNVEV (reference sequence). Trimming removed 6 bases from V and 5 bases from J; junction bases left unmatched: 3. DNA of the CDR3: TGTGCCAGCAGCTCAGGGGGATATGGCTACACCTTC. Translating gives CASSSGGYGYTF.

This chain links TRBV2 with TRBJ2-6, with D tentatively TRBD2 (5 bases). V lost 9 bases to trimming and J lost 0 bases, with 6 bases between them. CDR3 size: 13 residues. In germline, CDR1 is SNHLY, CDR2 FYNNEI. The chain's CDR3 is CARRDSGANVLTF. The CDR3 DNA is TGTGCCAGACGGGACTCTGGGGCCAACGTCCTGACTTTC. Complete variable domain (other parts from reference TRBV2 and TRBJ2-6): EPEVTQTPSHQVTQMGQEVILRCVPISNHLYFYWYRQILGQKVEFLVSFYNNEISEKSEIFDDQFSVERPDGSNFTLKIRSTKLEDSAMYFCARRDSGANVLTFGAGSRLTVL.

This chain connects TRBV6-5 to TRBJ1-1; D unresolved. V gave up 10 bases and J gave up 1 base, with 16 bases separating them. The CDR3 runs to 14 residues. Per the germline V gene, CDR1 is MNHEY and CDR2 is SVGAGI. The CDR3 coding sequence is TGTGCCACTTCATTTCGGCACCAGAACACTGAAGCTTTCTTT. This encodes CATSFRHQNTEAFF.